Following are 28 T cell receptor beta chains from one sample sequenced in a study of T cell changes during pregnancy in multiple sclerosis. The table came from immunoSEQ multiplex PCR; TCRdb's copy has only in-frame clones and leaves some out. The data show 75,000 to 95,000 clones, more than 90% seen once. This specimen was peripheral blood, taken in the first trimester of pregnancy. These receptors were collected from a female donor with multiple sclerosis, enrolled in a pregnancy study.

This clone was seen only once. This chain uses TRBV10-1 with TRBJ2-1; TRBD1 matches 7 bases. CDR1 is WNHNN and CDR2 is SYGVQD in the germline V gene (reference sequence). Germline trimming cut 2 bases from V and 2 bases from J; bases unmatched to any gene: 3. The CDR3 totals 15 residues. The CDR3 protein is CASSEGDSTYNEQFF. CDR3 DNA: TGCGCCAGCAGTGAGGGGGACAGCACCTACAATGAGCAGTTCTTC.

CDR3 residues: CASSLGLAGTHEQYF. The CDR3 DNA sequence: TGTGCCAGCAGCCTAGGACTAGCGGGAACGCACGAGCAGTACTTC. The chain uses TRBV7-9 and TRBJ2-7, with 12 positions matching TRBD2. The germline CDR1 and CDR2 sequences are SEHNR and FQNEAQ (reference sequence). There are 15 residues in the CDR3. Trimming took 5 bases from V and 5 from J; bases not matched to a gene: 7. Complete variable domain (other parts from reference TRBV7-9 and TRBJ2-7): DTGVSQNPRHKITKRGQNVTFRCDPISEHNRLYWYRQTLGQGPEFLTYFQNEAQLEKSRLLSDRFSAERPKGSFSTLEIQRTEQGDSAMYLCASSLGLAGTHEQYFGPGTRLTVT.

The gene calls are TRBV19 and TRBJ2-7, with 7 bases lining up with TRBD1. The CDR3 length is 14 residues. V was clipped by 1 base and J by 3 bases; unmatched bases: 3. Germline CDR1 is LNHDA and CDR2 is SQIVND (reference sequence). The DNA of the CDR3 is TGTGCCAGTAGTATAGGACAGGGAAACTACGAGCAGTACTTC. It yields the protein CASSIGQGNYEQYF. The complete variable domain, with remaining parts taken from reference TRBV19 and TRBJ2-7, reads DGGITQSPKYLFRKEGQNVTLSCEQNLNHDAMYWYRQDPGQGLRLIYYSQIVNDFQKGDIAEGYSVSREKKESFPLTVTSAQKNPTAFYLCASSIGQGNYEQYFGPGTRLTVT.

The V and J genes are TRBV11-2 and TRBJ2-2, with no clear D. CDR3 length equals 14 residues. Trimming pared 7 bases from V and 4 bases from J, leaving 13 bases between. The germline V gene has CDR1 SGHAT and CDR2 FQNNGV. The CDR3 sequence is CASTLGPGTGELFF. The DNA for the CDR3 is TGTGCCAGCACCCTCGGTCCAGGCACCGGGGAGCTGTTTTTT.

This clone was seen a single time. The rearrangement links TRBV21-1 to TRBJ2-7; the table names TRBD1, a call not compared with the DNA. TRBV21-1 is a listed pseudogene. The CDR3 contains 12 residues. The CDR3 protein is CASSGYRDEQYF. The CDR3 DNA sequence: TGTGCCAGCAGCGGCTACAGGGACGAGCAGTACTTC.

This chain joins TRBV30 and TRBJ1-1; TRBD1 might be the D (6 bases). This CDR3 has 13 residues. Germline V gene data show CDR1 as GTSNPN and CDR2 as SVGIG (reference sequence). Trimming pared 3 bases from V and 6 bases from J, leaving 14 bases between. CDR3 nucleotide sequence: TGTGCCTGGAGGGGAGGGGGTCATTCTGAAGCTTTCTTT. This sequence encodes CAWRGGGHSEAFF.

The chain is built from TRBV7-6 and TRBJ1-3, with D uncertain. V was cut by 1 base and J by 2 bases, with 12 bases left in between. CDR1 is SGHVS and CDR2 is FNYEAQ in the germline V gene. The CDR3 contains 16 residues. The CDR3 region is CASSLEAWRAGNTIYF. The CDR3 bases are TGTGCCAGCAGCTTAGAAGCGTGGAGGGCTGGAAACACCATATATTTT.

The V gene is TRBV9, the J gene TRBJ2-7, with 11 bases lining up with TRBD2. The CDR3 loop spans 16 amino acids. CDR1 SGDLS and CDR2 YYNGEE come from the germline V gene. J lost 4 bases, V lost 4 bases, and 10 bases had no gene match. The CDR3 DNA reads as TGTGCCAGCAGCCCCATGGGGGGACTAGCGGCATACGAGCAGTACTTC. Translated: CASSPMGGLAAYEQYF.

The V call is TRBV19, the J call TRBJ1-1, with a weak D call TRBD1 (5 bases). The ends were cut back, 6 bases at V and 3 bases at J, with 8 bases in the middle. Germline V CDR1 and CDR2: LNHDA, SQIVND (reference sequence). This CDR3 is built from 12 residues. The CDR3 bases are TGTGCCAGTAGGGACACCTACACTGAAGCTTTCTTT. Protein product: CASRDTYTEAFF.

The genes are TRBV7-6 and TRBJ2-2; D uncertain. Germline V gene sequence: CDR1 SGHVS, CDR2 FNYEAQ. Trimming removed 1 base from V and 6 bases from J, with 6 bases in between. CDR3 length: 13 residues. Here the CDR3 DNA reads TGTGCCAGCAGCTTAGTCGGAGCCGGGGAGCTGTTTTTT. It specifies CASSLVGAGELFF.

The chain links TRBV13 to TRBJ1-1; 7 bases align to TRBD1. From germline, CDR1 is PRHDT and CDR2 FYEKMQ (reference sequence). V lost 7 bases to trimming and J lost 1 base; unmatched junction nucleotides: 9. The CDR3 has 15 amino acids. The CDR3, as DNA: TGTGCCAGCACCCCGGGGGGGACAGCGAACACTGAAGCTTTCTTT. Protein product: CASTPGGTANTEAFF.

The rearrangement links TRBV5-1 to TRBJ2-1; tentatively, D is TRBD2 (5 bases). The CDR3 loop spans 13 amino acids. V was trimmed by 1 base and J by 8 bases, leaving 10 bases between them. Looked up from germline, CDR1 is SGHRS and CDR2 is YFSETQ. In nucleotides, the CDR3 is TGCGCCAGCAGCTTGTCTCTAGCTGATGAGCAGTTCTTC. Its translation is CASSLSLADEQFF.

The V and J genes are TRBV15 and TRBJ2-1; 12 nucleotides match TRBD2. J lost 0 bases, V lost 6 bases, and 9 bases had no gene match. The length of the CDR3 is 18 residues. Germline loops: CDR1 LNHNV, CDR2 YYDKDF (reference sequence). The CDR3 DNA sequence: TGTGCCACCAGACGGACTAGCGGGGTTAGGGTCTCCTACAATGAGCAGTTCTTC. Its protein product is CATRRTSGVRVSYNEQFF.

The chain couples TRBV19 to TRBJ1-5; TRBD1 might be the D (5 bases). The germline V gene has CDR1 LNHDA and CDR2 SQIVND (reference sequence). CDR3 length equals 16 residues. V gave up 5 bases and J gave up 2 bases, with 16 bases separating them. CDR3 sequence reads: CASSWGGRAGNQPQHF. Here the CDR3 DNA reads TGTGCCAGTAGTTGGGGCGGCAGGGCGGGCAATCAGCCCCAGCATTTT.

The chain recombines TRBV7-6 with TRBJ2-2, with a weak D call TRBD2 (6 bases). Germline lookup yields CDR1 SGHVS and CDR2 FNYEAQ. CDR3 length equals 16 residues. V was trimmed by 3 bases and J by 1 base, leaving 12 bases between them. CDR3 in amino acids: CASSLATRGNTGELFF. The CDR3 nucleotides are TGTGCCAGCAGCTTGGCGACTAGAGGGAACACCGGGGAGCTGTTTTTT.

The rearrangement uses TRBV29-1 and TRBJ2-2, with TRBD2 identical over 7 bases. This CDR3 region has 16 residues. J gave up 4 bases and V 3 bases, and 11 bases lay outside the gene matches. The V gene's germline CDR1 is SQVTM and CDR2 ANQGSEA. Here the CDR3 DNA reads TGCAGCGTTGAGGGTAGCGGGCCGGCTGGCACCGGGGAGCTGTTTTTT. It specifies CSVEGSGPAGTGELFF.

V is TRBV27 and J is TRBJ2-7; 9 bases line up with TRBD1. The trim removed 1 base at V and 3 bases at J, leaving 4 bases unmatched. Germline values: CDR1 MNHEY, CDR2 SMNVEV (reference sequence). This CDR3 has 15 amino acids. CDR3 DNA sequence: TGTGCCAGCAGTTTATTGGGACAGGGATACTACGAGCAGTACTTC. It yields the protein CASSLLGQGYYEQYF.

Only one count was recorded for this clone. The J gene is TRBJ1-1, the V gene TRBV9, with 7 bases aligning to TRBD1. The CDR3 spans 14 residues. The V segment lost 4 bases and the J segment 6 bases; nucleotides outside the gene matches: 9. Germline CDR1 and CDR2: SGDLS and YYNGEE. The CDR3: CASSPRQGYAEAFF. The CDR3 nucleotides are TGTGCCAGCAGCCCCCGACAGGGCTACGCTGAAGCTTTCTTT.

This chain connects TRBV11-2 to TRBJ1-3; 8 nucleotides agree with TRBD1. The CDR3 contains 15 residues. V lost 6 bases to trimming and J lost 2 bases; unmatched junction nucleotides: 6. CDR1 is SGHAT and CDR2 is FQNNGV in the germline V gene. This chain's CDR3 is CASSQQGGTGNTIYF. The CDR3 DNA reads TGTGCCAGCAGTCAACAGGGGGGGACTGGAAACACCATATATTTT.

The J gene is TRBJ2-7, the V gene TRBV7-2, with 11 bases fitting TRBD1. The CDR3 has 14 amino acids. Germline CDR1 is SGHTA and CDR2 is FQGNSA. The junction had 1 base not matched to a gene; V was cut back by 4 bases and J by 2 bases. The CDR3 region has the DNA TGTGCCAGCAGCTGGGGACAGGGGGCCTACGAGCAGTACTTC. It encodes CASSWGQGAYEQYF.

The chain links TRBV5-6 to TRBJ1-1; D uncertain. The CDR3 extends over 14 amino acids. The germline V gene has CDR1 SGHDT and CDR2 YYEEEE. Trimming took 7 bases from V and 5 from J, leaving 18 bases between them. The CDR3: CASQQLGGGTEAFF. The CDR3 DNA reads TGTGCCAGCCAACAGCTTGGTGGAGGGACTGAAGCTTTCTTT.

The chain couples TRBV30 to TRBJ2-7, with a tentative D call TRBD1 (5 bases). V lost 2 bases and J 0 bases, leaving 14 bases between the germline ends. Germline V gene sequence: CDR1 GTSNPN, CDR2 SVGIG (reference sequence). The CDR3 consists of 15 residues. The chain's CDR3 is CAWSTPRQSSYEQYF. CDR3 DNA: TGTGCCTGGAGTACACCGCGACAGAGCTCCTACGAGCAGTACTTC.

The J gene is TRBJ1-3, the V gene TRBV5-5, with unresolved D. The V end lost 4 bases, the J end lost 0 bases, and 8 bases lay between the germline ends. The germline gives CDR1 SGHKS, CDR2 YYEKEE (reference sequence). The CDR3 length is 14 residues. The CDR3 DNA reads TGTGCCAGCAGCATACCAGGCTCTGGAAACACCATATATTTT. The encoded protein is CASSIPGSGNTIYF. The full variable domain, in which reference TRBV5-5 and TRBJ1-3 provide the parts outside the CDR3, is DAGVTQSPTHLIKTRGQQVTLRCSPISGHKSVSWYQQVLGQGPQFIFQYYEKEERGRGNFPDRFSARQFPNYSSELNVNALLLGDSALYLCASSIPGSGNTIYFGEGSWLTVV.

The chain is built from TRBV13 and TRBJ1-1; TRBD1 aligns across 8 bases. Germline-derived CDR1 and CDR2 are PRHDT and FYEKMQ (reference sequence). This CDR3 spans 14 amino acids. The V and J ends lost 4 bases and 6 bases, in that order; junction bases with no gene match: 7. The DNA for the CDR3 is TGTGCCAGCAGCTCAGGACAGGGTCCCCCTGAAGCTTTCTTT. Translating it yields CASSSGQGPPEAFF.

This chain links TRBV6-4 with TRBJ2-7; tentative D call: TRBD1 (6 bases). The CDR3 contains 14 residues. Trimming pared 2 bases from V and 7 bases from J, leaving 15 bases between. Per the germline V gene, CDR1 is MRHNA and CDR2 is SNTAGT. The CDR3 sequence is CASSDQARGGEQYF. In nucleotides, the CDR3 is TGTGCCAGCAGTGACCAGGCCAGGGGTGGGGAGCAGTACTTC.

The chain employs TRBV13 and TRBJ2-1, with D tentatively TRBD1 (6 bases). V dropped 1 base and J dropped 2 bases, with 12 bases sitting between them. This CDR3 region has 16 residues. The germline gives CDR1 PRHDT, CDR2 FYEKMQ (reference sequence). This CDR3 is CASSLEGTYTYNEQFF. The CDR3 DNA reads as TGTGCCAGCAGCTTAGAGGGGACATACACCTACAATGAGCAGTTCTTC.

This clone was observed a few times. The CDR3 nucleotides read TGTGCCAGCAGTTACTCGGGGCTCAGCTATGGCTACACCTTC. Translation: CASSYSGLSYGYTF. The rearrangement links TRBV6-5 to TRBJ1-2, with a weak D call TRBD1 (5 bases). There are 14 residues in the CDR3. Germline V gene data show CDR1 as MNHEY and CDR2 as SVGAGI. Trimming shortened V by 0 bases and J by 4 bases, and 9 bases separated the two germline ends.

The chain has TRBV4-2 and TRBJ2-5; 7 bases match TRBD2. V trimming: 2 bases; J trimming: 2 bases; junction bases outside the gene matches: 8. Germline CDR1 LGHNA, CDR2 YNFKEQ. CDR3 size: 16 residues. Here the CDR3 DNA reads TGTGCCAGCAGCCAATCTAGAGGACTAGATCAAGAGACCCAGTACTTC. Protein sequence: CASSQSRGLDQETQYF.